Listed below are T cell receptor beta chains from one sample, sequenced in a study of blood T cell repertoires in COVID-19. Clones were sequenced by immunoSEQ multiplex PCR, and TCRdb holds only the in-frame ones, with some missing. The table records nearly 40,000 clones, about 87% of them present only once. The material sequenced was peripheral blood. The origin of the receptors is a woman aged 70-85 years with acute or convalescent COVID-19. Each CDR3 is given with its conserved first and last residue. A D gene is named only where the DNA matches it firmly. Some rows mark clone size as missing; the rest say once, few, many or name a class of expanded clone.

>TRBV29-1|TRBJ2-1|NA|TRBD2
TGCAGCGTTGCCCTAGCGGGAGGAGGTAATGAGCAGTTCTTC
CSVALAGGGNEQFF
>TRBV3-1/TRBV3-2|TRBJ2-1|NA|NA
TGTGCCAGCAGCCCCCGGGGGAACCCCCCCAATGAGCAGTTCTTC
CASSPRGNPPNEQFF
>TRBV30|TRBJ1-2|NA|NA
TGTGCCTGGAGTGGTCTCCATGGCTACACCTTC
CAWSGLHGYTF
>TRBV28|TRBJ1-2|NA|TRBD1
TGTGCCAGCAGCTCACCACAGGGGAACTATGGCTACACCTTC
CASSSPQGNYGYTF
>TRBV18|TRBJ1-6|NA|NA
TGTGCCAGCTCACCCGGGACTTCGGGTTCACCCCTCCACTTT
CASSPGTSGSPLHF
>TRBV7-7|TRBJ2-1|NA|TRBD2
TGTGCCAGCAGCTTAGGGATTAGCGGGGGGCCCTCCTACAATGAGCAGTTCTTC
CASSLGISGGPSYNEQFF
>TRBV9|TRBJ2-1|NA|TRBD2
TGTGCCAGCAGCGTACACGTACTAGCGGATTACAATGAGCAGTTCTTC
CASSVHVLADYNEQFF
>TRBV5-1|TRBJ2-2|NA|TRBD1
TGCGCCAGCAGCTTGGGGGACAGGGGGCGCAGCACCGGGGAGCTGTTTTTT
CASSLGDRGRSTGELFF
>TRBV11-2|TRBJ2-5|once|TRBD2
TGTGCCAGCAGCTTAGCGAGGTTCGCGGGAGTGGAGACCCAGTACTTC
CASSLARFAGVETQYF
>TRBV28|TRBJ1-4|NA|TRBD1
TGTGCCAGCACCCAGGGGGACAGCGGGGAAAAACTGTTTTTT
CASTQGDSGEKLFF
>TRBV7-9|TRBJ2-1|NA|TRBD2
TGTGCCAGCAGCCATATGCCGGGACTAGAGGGTGGGGCTGAGCAGTTCTTC
CASSHMPGLEGGAEQFF
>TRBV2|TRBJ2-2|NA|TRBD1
TGTGCCAGCCGGGACAGGGGGTACCTGAACACCGGGGAGCTGTTTTTT
CASRDRGYLNTGELFF
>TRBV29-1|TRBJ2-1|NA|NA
TGCAGCGTTGACGGGGTGGAGGACTACAATGAGCAGTTCTTC
CSVDGVEDYNEQFF
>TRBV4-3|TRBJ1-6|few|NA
TGCGCCAGCAGCTCGAGCTCCTATAATTCACCCCTCCACTTT
CASSSSSYNSPLHF
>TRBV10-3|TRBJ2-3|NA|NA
TGTGCCATCTCCTCAGGGCTTAGCACAGATACGCAGTATTTT
CAISSGLSTDTQYF
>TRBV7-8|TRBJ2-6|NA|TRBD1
TGTGCCAGCAGCTTAGGGCAGGGGGTCGGAACCTCTGGGGCCAACGTCCTGACTTTC
CASSLGQGVGTSGANVLTF
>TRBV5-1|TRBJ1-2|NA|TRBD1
TGCGCCAGCAGCTTGGGTGGGACAGAATATGGCTACACCTTC
CASSLGGTEYGYTF
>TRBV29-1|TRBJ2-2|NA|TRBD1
TGCAGCGTTGCGGGACAGGCGAACACCGGGGAGCTGTTTTTT
CSVAGQANTGELFF
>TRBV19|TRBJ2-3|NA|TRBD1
TGTGCCAGTAGTGTCCGGGACAGGGGGTTGGATACGCAGTATTTT
CASSVRDRGLDTQYF
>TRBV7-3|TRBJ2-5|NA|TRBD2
TGTGCCAGCAGCCGTGGACTAGCGGGAGGGCCGGAGACCCAGTACTTC
CASSRGLAGGPETQYF
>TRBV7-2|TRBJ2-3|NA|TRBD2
TGTGCCAGCAGCCTTCGGACTAGCGGGGGGAGCACAGATACGCAGTATTTT
CASSLRTSGGSTDTQYF
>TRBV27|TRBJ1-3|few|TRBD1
TGTGCCAGCAGACCACAGGGGAGGTCTGGAAACACCATATATTTT
CASRPQGRSGNTIYF
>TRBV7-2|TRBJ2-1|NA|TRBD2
TGTGCCAGCAGCGATTCACTAGCGGGAGGCCTAAGCGAGCAGTTCTTC
CASSDSLAGGLSEQFF
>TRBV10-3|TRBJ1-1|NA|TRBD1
TGTGCCATCAGCCGAGACAGGGGCGCGAGGAACACTGAAGCTTTCTTT
CAISRDRGARNTEAFF
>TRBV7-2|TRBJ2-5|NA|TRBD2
TGTGCCAGCAGCCGGACTAGCGGGACCCAAGAGACCCAGTACTTC
CASSRTSGTQETQYF
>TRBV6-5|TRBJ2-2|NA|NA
TGTGCCGGAAAAACAGGGATCGGCGGGGAGCTGTTTTTT
CAGKTGIGGELFF
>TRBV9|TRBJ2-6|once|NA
TGTGCCAGCAGCCCGACAGGCGGGGCCAACGTCCTGACTTTC
CASSPTGGANVLTF
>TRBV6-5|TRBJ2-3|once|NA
TGTGCCAGCAGTTTGATGAGGGGGAAAGATACGCAGTATTTT
CASSLMRGKDTQYF
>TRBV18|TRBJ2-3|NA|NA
TGTGCCAGCTCTCTCTCAGGGTCAGATACGCAGTATTTT
CASSLSGSDTQYF
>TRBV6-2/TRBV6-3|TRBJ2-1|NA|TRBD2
TGTGCCAGCAGTCCCGGGACTAGTTTCGGCGAGCAGTTCTTC
CASSPGTSFGEQFF
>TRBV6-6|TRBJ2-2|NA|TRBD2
TGTGCCAGCTGCGGTACGGGGGGCGGGGAGCTGTTTTTT
CASCGTGGGELFF
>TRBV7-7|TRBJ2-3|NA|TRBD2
TGTGCTAGCAGCCCCAACCCTCTAGCGGGAAACACAGATACGCAGTATTTT
CASSPNPLAGNTDTQYF
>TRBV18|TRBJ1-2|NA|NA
TGTGCCAGCTCACCCCGCCCCGATAGATATGGCTACACCTTC
CASSPRPDRYGYTF
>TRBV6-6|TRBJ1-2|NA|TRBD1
TGTGCCAGCAGTGCCGGGACAGACTATGGCTACACCTTC
CASSAGTDYGYTF
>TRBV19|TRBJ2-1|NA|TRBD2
TGTGCCAGTAGTAAACTAGCGGGAGGGCCGTGGGGCAATGAGCAGTTCTTC
CASSKLAGGPWGNEQFF
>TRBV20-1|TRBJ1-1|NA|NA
TGCAGTGCTAGTTACCGAGGACGGGGAGCTGAAGCTTTCTTT
CSASYRGRGAEAFF
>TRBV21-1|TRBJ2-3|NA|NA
TGTGCCAGCAGCGGACCGGGACAGGGCACAGATACGCAGTATTTT
CASSGPGQGTDTQYF
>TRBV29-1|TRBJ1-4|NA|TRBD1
TGCAGCGTTTCAACAGGGGGCTTCGGGGAAAAACTGTTTTTT
CSVSTGGFGEKLFF
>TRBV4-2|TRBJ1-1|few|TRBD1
TGTGCCAGCAGCACAACGACAGGGGTGGGCACTGAAGCTTTCTTT
CASSTTTGVGTEAFF
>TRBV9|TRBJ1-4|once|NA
TGTGCCAGCAGCACACAGCCCGGGGCAACTAATGAAAAACTGTTTTTT
CASSTQPGATNEKLFF
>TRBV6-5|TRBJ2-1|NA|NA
TGTGCCAGCAGTTCCCCGGGGGAAGAGCAGTTCTTC
CASSSPGEEQFF
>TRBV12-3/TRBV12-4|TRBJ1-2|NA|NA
TGTGCCAGCAGTTTCGATGGCTACACCTTC
CASSFDGYTF
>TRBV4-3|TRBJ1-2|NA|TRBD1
TGCGCCAGCAGCCTAAAGATCCCATCGACAGGGCCTTTGGATGGCTACACCTTC
CASSLKIPSTGPLDGYTF
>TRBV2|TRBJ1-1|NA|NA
TGTGCCAGCAGTATGGAGGGAGGGAACACTGAAGCTTTCTTT
CASSMEGGNTEAFF
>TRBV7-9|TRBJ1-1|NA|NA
TGTGCCAGCACCCTCCCCGTGGCAGCTAGTGAAGCTTTCTTT
CASTLPVAASEAFF
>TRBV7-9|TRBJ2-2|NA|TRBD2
TGTGCCAGGGGGGTCCTAGCGGCGAACACCGGGGAGCTGTTTTTT
CARGVLAANTGELFF
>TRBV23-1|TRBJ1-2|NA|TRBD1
TGCGCCAGCAGGGACAGGAGGATCTATGGCTACACCTTC
CASRDRRIYGYTF
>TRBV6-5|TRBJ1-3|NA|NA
TGTGCCACCTGGAACAGGGTAAACTCTGGAAACACCATATATTTT
CATWNRVNSGNTIYF
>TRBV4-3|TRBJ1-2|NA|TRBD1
TGCGCCAGCAGCCAGAGTACAGGGGCGGACTATGGCTACACCTTC
CASSQSTGADYGYTF
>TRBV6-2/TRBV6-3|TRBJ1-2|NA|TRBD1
TGTGCCAGCAGTTCGACAGGGGACGGACTTCATGGCTACACCTTC
CASSSTGDGLHGYTF
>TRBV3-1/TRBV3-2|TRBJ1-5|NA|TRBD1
TGTGCCAGCAGCCAAGACCCAGACAGGGGGCTAATGATTTCCAATCAGCCCCAGCATTTT
CASSQDPDRGLMISNQPQHF
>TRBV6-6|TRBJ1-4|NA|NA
TGTGCCAGTAGTACTCAGGGTTTGGATGAAAAACTGTTTTTT
CASSTQGLDEKLFF
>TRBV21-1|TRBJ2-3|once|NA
TGTGCCAGCAGCAAAGACCTAATACAGGGGACGTTGGATACGCAGTATTTT
CASSKDLIQGTLDTQYF
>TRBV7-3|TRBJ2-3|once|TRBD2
TGTGCCAGCAGCTTATACAGGGGACTAGCGAACCGAGAGGCAGATACGCAGTATTTT
CASSLYRGLANREADTQYF
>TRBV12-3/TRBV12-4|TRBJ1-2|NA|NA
TGTGCCAGCCGCCTGGGGAGGGTGGGTGGCTACACCTTC
CASRLGRVGGYTF
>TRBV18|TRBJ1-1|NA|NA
TGTGCCAGCTCTCCCTATCAGGGTAGAACTGAAGCTTTCTTT
CASSPYQGRTEAFF
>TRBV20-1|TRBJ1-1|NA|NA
TGCAGTGCTAGTTGGCTTGCCCAAGCTTTCTTT
CSASWLAQAFF